Listed below are T cell receptor beta chains from one sample, sequenced in a study of blood T cell repertoires in COVID-19. The protocol was immunoSEQ multiplex PCR, while the TCRdb copy is restricted to in-frame clones and leaves out a portion. The sample records about 110,000 clones, around 88% being singletons. Sequenced sample: peripheral blood. The receptors were gathered from a man in his forties or fifties with active or convalescent COVID-19. Each CDR3 is given with its conserved first and last residue. The order of the fields is clone size, J gene, D gene, V gene, CDR3 protein, CDR3 DNA. A D gene is named only where the DNA matches it firmly. Expanded clones are given a class, and other clones once, few, many or no size at all.

-	TRBJ2-7	-	TRBV7-9	CASCPGDRAYEQYF	TGTGCCAGCTGTCCGGGGGACAGAGCCTACGAGCAGTACTTC
-	TRBJ2-3	-	TRBV7-9	CASSSQRTGQRSTDTQYF	TGTGCCAGCAGCTCCCAACGAACGGGACAACGGAGCACAGATACGCAGTATTTT
-	TRBJ2-5	TRBD1	TRBV7-2	CASSSPWTGGGETQYF	TGTGCCAGCAGCTCTCCCTGGACAGGGGGTGGCGAGACCCAGTACTTC
-	TRBJ1-3	TRBD1	TRBV18	CASSPGQGSGNTIYF	TGTGCCAGCTCACCAGGACAGGGATCAGGAAACACCATATATTTT
once	TRBJ1-2	TRBD1	TRBV29-1	CSVGQGNYGYTF	TGCAGCGTCGGACAGGGGAACTATGGCTACACCTTC
-	TRBJ2-7	-	TRBV6-1	CASSEYHRYEQYF	TGTGCCAGCAGTGAATACCACAGGTACGAGCAGTACTTC
-	TRBJ2-2	TRBD2	TRBV2	CASRATSGSHGELFF	TGTGCCAGCAGAGCGACTAGCGGGAGCCACGGGGAGCTGTTTTTT
-	TRBJ1-1	-	TRBV7-8	CASSLTVNTEAFF	TGTGCCAGCAGCTTAACAGTGAACACTGAAGCTTTCTTT
once	TRBJ2-7	-	TRBV3-1/TRBV3-2	CASSQGLQGVEQYF	TGTGCCAGCAGCCAAGGTCTCCAAGGGGTCGAGCAGTACTTC
-	TRBJ1-1	-	TRBV30	CAWSVHRADTEAFF	TGTGCCTGGAGTGTACACAGGGCCGACACTGAAGCTTTCTTT
-	TRBJ2-1	-	TRBV5-8	CASSFYYHNEQFF	TGTGCCAGCAGCTTCTACTACCACAATGAGCAGTTCTTC
-	TRBJ2-7	-	TRBV28	CASGSDRFYEQYF	TGTGCCAGCGGTTCAGACAGATTCTACGAGCAGTACTTC
-	TRBJ2-7	TRBD2	TRBV6-4	CASSDSKTSGIYEQYF	TGTGCCAGCAGTGACTCCAAGACTAGCGGGATCTACGAGCAGTACTTC
-	TRBJ2-7	TRBD2	TRBV5-6	CASSPQPSGSSYEQYF	TGTGCCAGCAGCCCCCAACCCAGCGGGAGCTCCTACGAGCAGTACTTC
-	TRBJ1-1	TRBD1	TRBV6-2/TRBV6-3	CASSYTFGGQGNTEAFF	TGTGCCAGCAGTTATACATTCGGAGGACAGGGGAACACTGAAGCTTTCTTT
-	TRBJ2-1	-	TRBV11-3	CASSSTRGEQFF	TGTGCCAGCAGCTCGACCCGGGGAGAGCAGTTCTTC
-	TRBJ2-7	TRBD2	TRBV6-5	CASSYSAGDPSYEQYF	TGTGCCAGCAGTTACTCTGCGGGGGACCCTTCCTACGAGCAGTACTTC
-	TRBJ2-1	-	TRBV19	CASSIIYRNEQFF	TGTGCCAGTAGCATAATCTATCGGAATGAGCAGTTCTTC
-	TRBJ2-3	TRBD2	TRBV3-1/TRBV3-2	CASSQEPGLAGDTQYF	TGTGCCAGCAGCCAGGAACCGGGACTAGCTGGAGATACGCAGTATTTT
-	TRBJ2-7	TRBD1	TRBV6-2/TRBV6-3	CASSTDRGLLEQYF	TGTGCCAGCAGTACAGACAGGGGGCTGCTCGAGCAGTACTTC
-	TRBJ1-1	-	TRBV7-9	CASSLLTIYSGNTEAFF	TGTGCCAGCAGCTTACTAACTATTTATAGTGGGAACACTGAAGCTTTCTTT
-	TRBJ1-1	-	TRBV9	CASSVQGPTEAFF	TGTGCCAGCAGCGTACAGGGCCCCACTGAAGCTTTCTTT
-	TRBJ1-2	-	TRBV11-2	CASSSLTAATSF	TGTGCCAGCAGCTCGTTGACAGCTGCGACGAGCTTC
-	TRBJ1-5	-	TRBV24-1	CATSELDRPLGPQHF	TGTGCCACCAGTGAACTTGACAGGCCCTTAGGGCCCCAGCATTTT
few	TRBJ2-5	TRBD2	TRBV7-9	CASSLVLAGVQETQYF	TGTGCCAGCAGCTTAGTCTTAGCGGGAGTCCAAGAGACCCAGTACTTC
-	TRBJ2-3	-	TRBV5-6	CASSLRRSGLYF	TGTGCCAGCAGCTTGAGGCGGAGCGGTCTATATTTT
-	TRBJ2-7	-	TRBV3-1/TRBV3-2	CASSLRTGGEQYF	TGTGCCAGCAGCCTCCGGACCGGGGGCGAGCAGTACTTC
-	TRBJ1-1	TRBD1	TRBV27	CASGDRDLNTEAFF	TGTGCCAGCGGGGACAGGGATCTGAACACTGAAGCTTTCTTT
-	TRBJ2-5	TRBD1	TRBV4-1	CASSAGQGTGTQYF	TGCGCCAGCAGTGCCGGACAGGGGACAGGGACCCAGTACTTC
-	TRBJ1-2	-	TRBV5-1	CASTYGQGGTNYGYTF	TGCGCCAGCACTTATGGGCAGGGTGGCACTAACTATGGCTACACCTTC
-	TRBJ2-1	TRBD2	TRBV27	CASSLTKRGNYNEQFF	TGTGCCAGCAGTTTAACAAAGCGGGGCAACTACAATGAGCAGTTCTTC
-	TRBJ2-3	-	TRBV12-1	CASRTSGIRDTQYF	TGTGCCAGCAGAACAAGCGGGATCAGAGATACGCAGTATTTT
-	TRBJ2-7	TRBD2	TRBV10-1	CASSESDLAGEQYF	TGCGCCAGCAGTGAGTCTGACCTAGCGGGCGAGCAGTACTTC
-	TRBJ1-5	-	TRBV18	CASSTIGQSNQPQHF	TGTGCCAGCTCAACCATAGGACAGTCCAATCAGCCCCAGCATTTT
-	TRBJ2-5	-	TRBV7-2	CASSSRTGGGGETQYF	TGTGCCAGCAGCTCCCGGACAGGCGGAGGAGGGGAGACCCAGTACTTC
-	TRBJ2-1	-	TRBV11-2	CASSSLQGFNEQFF	TGTGCCAGCAGTTCATTGCAGGGGTTCAATGAGCAGTTCTTC
-	TRBJ2-2	TRBD1	TRBV29-1	CSVIRDRNTGELFF	TGCAGCGTCATCCGGGACAGGAACACCGGGGAGCTGTTTTTT
-	TRBJ2-3	TRBD2	TRBV28	CASSLRTSRNRDTQYF	TGTGCCAGCAGTTTAAGGACTAGCCGAAACCGGGATACGCAGTATTTT
-	TRBJ2-1	TRBD2	TRBV7-6	CASSPGLAGYNEQFF	TGTGCCAGCAGCCCAGGACTAGCGGGGTACAATGAGCAGTTCTTC
-	TRBJ2-2	TRBD2	TRBV7-2	CASSLDSGRAGELFF	TGTGCCAGCAGCTTAGATAGCGGGAGGGCCGGGGAGCTGTTTTTT
-	TRBJ2-2	TRBD1	TRBV5-1	CASSVDRGAAGELFF	TGCGCCAGCAGCGTTGACAGGGGTGCGGCCGGGGAGCTGTTTTTT
-	TRBJ2-7	TRBD2	TRBV19	CASSAYSGARGWNEQYF	TGTGCCAGTAGTGCGTATAGCGGGGCCCGGGGATGGAACGAGCAGTACTTC
-	TRBJ1-1	-	TRBV19	CAVQGMNTEAFF	TGTGCCGTACAGGGCATGAACACTGAAGCTTTCTTT
-	TRBJ2-5	TRBD2	TRBV18	CASSPQPSGGGETQYF	TGTGCCAGCTCACCACAGCCTAGCGGGGGAGGAGAGACCCAGTACTTC
-	TRBJ2-1	-	TRBV7-9	CASSLGGWGRSYNEQFF	TGTGCCAGCAGCTTAGGAGGTTGGGGCCGCTCCTACAATGAGCAGTTCTTC
once	TRBJ2-5	-	TRBV5-1	CASSLERPGEETQYF	TGCGCCAGCAGCTTGGAAAGGCCCGGGGAAGAGACCCAGTACTTC
-	TRBJ2-1	TRBD2	TRBV6-5	CASRTSGSDEQFF	TGTGCCAGCCGGACTAGCGGGAGCGATGAGCAGTTCTTC